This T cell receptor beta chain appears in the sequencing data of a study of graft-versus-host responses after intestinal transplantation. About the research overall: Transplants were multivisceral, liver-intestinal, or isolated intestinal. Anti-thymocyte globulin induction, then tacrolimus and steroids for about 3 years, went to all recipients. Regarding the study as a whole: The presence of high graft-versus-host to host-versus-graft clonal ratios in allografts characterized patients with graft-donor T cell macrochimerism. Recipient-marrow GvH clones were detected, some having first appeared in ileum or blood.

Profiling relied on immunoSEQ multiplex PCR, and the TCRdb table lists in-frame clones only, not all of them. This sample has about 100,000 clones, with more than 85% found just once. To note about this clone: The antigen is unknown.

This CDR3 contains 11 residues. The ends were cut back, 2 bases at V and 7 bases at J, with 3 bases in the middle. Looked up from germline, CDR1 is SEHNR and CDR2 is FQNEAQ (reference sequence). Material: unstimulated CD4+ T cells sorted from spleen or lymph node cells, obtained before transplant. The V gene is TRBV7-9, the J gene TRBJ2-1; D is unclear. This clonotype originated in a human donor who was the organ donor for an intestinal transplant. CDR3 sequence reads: CASSLLNEQFF. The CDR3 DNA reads TGTGCCAGCAGCTTATTAAATGAGCAGTTCTTC.